These T cell receptor beta chains were read from a single sample in a study of blood T cell repertoires in COVID-19. Only in-frame clones appear in the TCRdb table, and some are missing; sequencing was by immunoSEQ multiplex PCR. The repertoire holds nearly 50,000 clones, with more than 75% as singletons. The specimen sequenced was peripheral blood. The receptors were sampled from a woman older than 75 with COVID-19, enrolled during active disease. Each CDR3 is given with its conserved first and last residue. A D gene is named only where the DNA matches it firmly.

cdr3_aa d_call j_call v_call
CASSQDQGIGEQYF - TRBJ2-7 TRBV4-1
CASSATGNTGAFF - TRBJ1-1 TRBV9
CASSLQTGGNYGYTF TRBD1 TRBJ1-2 TRBV18
CASSTSGGRMNTEAFF - TRBJ1-1 TRBV19
CASKRTSGNTGELFF TRBD2 TRBJ2-2 TRBV19
CASSLGNRNYNSPLHF - TRBJ1-6 TRBV5-1
CAPSPVSGSYNEQFF - TRBJ2-1 TRBV27
CASSHLAGGYNEQFF TRBD2 TRBJ2-1 TRBV19
CASSWAGASNQPQHF - TRBJ1-5 TRBV6-5
CASSVRQGRTDTQYF TRBD1 TRBJ2-3 TRBV13
CASSRLGQGITDTQYF TRBD1 TRBJ2-3 TRBV9
CASSPPRARRTEAFF - TRBJ1-1 TRBV18
CASSSPGGRETQYF - TRBJ2-5 TRBV18
CSVRTGPTSSYTIYF TRBD1 TRBJ1-3 TRBV29-1
CASGFGQVNQPQHF TRBD1 TRBJ1-5 TRBV12-5
CASRSGQTEAFF TRBD1 TRBJ1-1 TRBV5-4
CASSIPRTGTSGYTF TRBD1 TRBJ1-2 TRBV19
CASSLTGPGNTEAFF - TRBJ1-1 TRBV7-3
CASSPQLAGVGNEQFF TRBD2 TRBJ2-1 TRBV3-1/TRBV3-2
CASSYSPPAGELFF - TRBJ2-2 TRBV6-6
CASSYSVNRAYYGYTF - TRBJ1-2 TRBV6-5
CASSLKSRSYEQYF - TRBJ2-7 TRBV5-6
CASSRGTSGNEQFF TRBD2 TRBJ2-1 TRBV19
CASSYSDNASRGYTF - TRBJ1-2 TRBV6-5
CASSHYSQETQYF - TRBJ2-5 TRBV14
CASSFTSGSSDTQYF TRBD2 TRBJ2-3 TRBV5-1
CATGRVSAPYEQYF - TRBJ2-7 TRBV6-5
CASSSQPGRDTEAFF - TRBJ1-1 TRBV5-1
CASSSTGTGGGEQYF TRBD1 TRBJ2-7 TRBV6-5
CASSIARGSSYEQYF - TRBJ2-7 TRBV19
CASTPQGGILHF TRBD1 TRBJ1-6 TRBV19
CASSLKSGGWTGELFF TRBD2 TRBJ2-2 TRBV5-6
CASSLSGTTLIKTQYF - TRBJ2-5 TRBV5-1
CASSGAGGRHILNEQFF TRBD2 TRBJ2-1 TRBV18
CATSDPRRGWNQPQHF - TRBJ1-5 TRBV24-1
CASSPTEPGVGGYTF - TRBJ1-2 TRBV6-6
CASSKTSGTSTDTQYF TRBD2 TRBJ2-3 TRBV5-1
CASSDPGQGVNIQYF TRBD1 TRBJ2-4 TRBV25-1